This is a list of T cell receptor beta chains from one sample in a study of shared clonotypes between healthy human individuals. Profiled with immunoSEQ multiplex PCR; TCRdb holds only in-frame clones, not every one. The sample includes 1.4 million or so clones, around 98.5% of them seen just once. Sample: naive CD4+ T cells sorted from blood. The receptors here all came from a man younger than 40 in good health. Each CDR3 is given with its conserved first and last residue. D genes are given only for firm matches. Size is stated for part of the rows, as once, few or many counts, or as a class when the clone is expanded.

v_call	d_call	clone_size	j_call	cdr3_aa	cdr3_nt
TRBV2	.	.	TRBJ1-5	CASKLTDQPQHF	TGTGCCAGCAAACTAACGGATCAGCCCCAGCATTTT
TRBV5-4	TRBD1	.	TRBJ2-5	CASSLGQGETQYF	TGTGCCAGCAGCTTGGGACAGGGGGAGACCCAGTACTTC
TRBV10-3	TRBD2	.	TRBJ2-3	CAIRSSGISTDTQYF	TGTGCCATCAGATCTAGCGGAATTAGCACAGATACGCAGTATTTT
TRBV7-2	.	.	TRBJ1-2	CASSLGIRVLTYGYTF	TGTGCCAGCAGCTTAGGGATCCGGGTTTTGACCTATGGCTACACCTTC
TRBV6-4	.	.	TRBJ1-3	CASRLGNTIYF	TGTGCCAGCAGACTCGGAAACACCATATATTTT
TRBV4-1	TRBD1	.	TRBJ1-5	CASSPRFGTENQPQHF	TGCGCCAGCAGCCCCCGTTTCGGGACAGAGAATCAGCCCCAGCATTTT
TRBV28	.	.	TRBJ1-5	CASSFMGSNQPQHF	TGTGCCAGCAGTTTCATGGGTAGCAATCAGCCCCAGCATTTT
TRBV6-1	.	.	TRBJ1-2	CASSVFRGDYGYTF	TGTGCCAGCAGTGTGTTCAGGGGAGACTATGGCTACACCTTC
TRBV9	.	.	TRBJ1-2	CASSVEVGWGANANYGYTF	TGTGCCAGCAGCGTAGAGGTGGGATGGGGCGCCAATGCCAACTATGGCTACACCTTC
TRBV5-1	.	.	TRBJ1-1	CASSLMSRGMNTEAFF	TGCGCCAGCAGCTTGATGTCGCGGGGAATGAACACTGAAGCTTTCTTT
TRBV10-3	.	.	TRBJ2-7	CAISDWDGAYEQYF	TGTGCCATCAGTGATTGGGACGGGGCCTACGAGCAGTACTTC
TRBV19	.	.	TRBJ1-3	CASRSLGINSGNTIYF	TGTGCCAGTAGGAGCCTGGGGATTAACTCTGGAAACACCATATATTTT
TRBV29-1	.	.	TRBJ2-3	CSVEVGDLYDTQYF	TGCAGCGTTGAAGTCGGGGACCTCTATGATACGCAGTATTTT
TRBV5-1	TRBD2	.	TRBJ2-1	CASRLAGAPEQFF	TGCGCCAGCCGACTAGCGGGAGCCCCGGAGCAGTTCTTC
TRBV30	.	.	TRBJ2-7	CAWSDTRGGEQYF	TGTGCCTGGAGTGACACGAGGGGTGGCGAGCAGTACTTC
TRBV14	.	.	TRBJ2-7	CASSQVRGFSYEQYF	TGTGCCAGCAGCCAAGTACGGGGTTTCTCCTACGAGCAGTACTTC
TRBV4-1	TRBD2	.	TRBJ2-7	CASSQLGTSGRADEQYF	TGCGCCAGCAGCCAACTCGGGACTAGCGGGAGGGCAGACGAGCAGTACTTC
TRBV7-3	TRBD2	.	TRBJ2-3	CASSLKTGTSQYF	TGTGCCAGCAGCTTAAAGACCGGGACTAGTCAGTATTTT
TRBV4-1	TRBD2	.	TRBJ2-2	CASSQGNSGRVTGELFF	TGCGCCAGCAGCCAAGGGAATAGCGGGAGGGTGACCGGGGAGCTGTTTTTT
TRBV29-1	TRBD2	.	TRBJ2-7	CSARGAGNPYEQYF	TGCAGCGCCCGCGGAGCGGGAAATCCCTACGAGCAGTACTTC
TRBV5-5	TRBD2	.	TRBJ2-3	CASSLDRGRVEDTQYF	TGTGCCAGCAGCTTGGATCGCGGGAGAGTAGAAGATACGCAGTATTTT
TRBV6-1	TRBD1	.	TRBJ2-5	CASSGRDREQETQYF	TGTGCCAGCAGTGGTAGGGACAGGGAACAAGAGACCCAGTACTTC
TRBV11-2	.	.	TRBJ1-1	CASSRGGGSAFF	TGTGCCAGCAGCCGAGGAGGGGGGTCGGCTTTCTTT
TRBV19	.	.	TRBJ2-5	CASRSDKFQETQYF	TGTGCCAGTAGGTCCGACAAATTCCAAGAGACCCAGTACTTC
TRBV28	.	.	TRBJ1-1	CASSLMDKWTEAFF	TGTGCCAGCAGTTTAATGGACAAGTGGACTGAAGCTTTCTTT
TRBV11-2	TRBD2	.	TRBJ2-1	CASSTLAGEQFF	TGTGCCAGCAGCACATTAGCGGGAGAGCAGTTCTTC
TRBV28	.	.	TRBJ1-2	CASSYGRLYGYTF	TGTGCCAGCAGTTATGGCAGGCTCTATGGCTACACCTTC
TRBV28	.	.	TRBJ1-3	CASRMTGNTIYF	TGTGCCAGCAGGATGACTGGAAACACCATATATTTT
TRBV9	TRBD1	.	TRBJ1-2	CASSPLVMTGVYGYTF	TGTGCCAGCAGCCCCCTTGTTATGACAGGGGTCTATGGCTACACCTTC
TRBV19	TRBD1	.	TRBJ2-7	CASSINNRGYEQYF	TGTGCCAGTAGTATAAATAACAGGGGCTACGAGCAGTACTTC
TRBV6-6	.	.	TRBJ2-7	CASSYSGLRYEQYF	TGTGCCAGCAGTTACTCAGGGCTACGTTACGAGCAGTACTTC
TRBV28	.	.	TRBJ2-7	CASSYSTSLYEQYF	TGTGCCAGCAGCTATTCCACTTCGCTCTACGAGCAGTACTTC
TRBV28	TRBD2	.	TRBJ2-1	CASNEVAGRNNEQFF	TGTGCCAGCAACGAAGTAGCGGGAAGGAACAATGAGCAGTTCTTC
TRBV4-1	TRBD2	.	TRBJ2-3	CASSQAGLAGGTLAADTQYF	TGCGCCAGCAGCCAAGCGGGACTAGCGGGAGGGACACTCGCAGCAGATACGCAGTATTTT
TRBV12-5	TRBD1	.	TRBJ2-1	CASGGDRGSYNEQFF	TGTGCTAGTGGTGGGGACAGGGGCTCCTACAATGAGCAGTTCTTC
TRBV29-1	.	.	TRBJ1-2	CSAFLSDAGEGGRYGYTF	TGCAGCGCTTTCCTGAGTGACGCGGGGGAGGGAGGACGCTATGGCTACACCTTC
TRBV9	TRBD1	.	TRBJ1-5	CASSVQGGDQPQHF	TGTGCCAGCAGCGTTCAGGGGGGAGATCAGCCCCAGCATTTT
TRBV9	TRBD2	.	TRBJ2-7	CASSPSVLAGSSYEQYF	TGTGCCAGCAGCCCGTCCGTCCTAGCGGGAAGCTCCTACGAGCAGTACTTC
TRBV6-5	.	.	TRBJ2-1	CASSYGTPDEQFF	TGTGCCAGCAGTTACGGGACTCCAGATGAGCAGTTCTTC
TRBV25-1	.	.	TRBJ2-2	CASSEPASTGELFF	TGTGCCAGCAGTGAACCGGCGTCCACCGGGGAGCTGTTTTTT
TRBV28	.	once	TRBJ1-5	CASSVQGSGNQPQHF	TGTGCCAGCAGTGTTCAGGGGTCGGGGAATCAGCCCCAGCATTTT
TRBV5-1	TRBD2	.	TRBJ2-3	CASSLGTSGATDTQYF	TGCGCCAGCAGCTTAGGGACTAGCGGGGCCACAGATACGCAGTATTTT
TRBV4-1	.	.	TRBJ2-3	CASSQVVVGADTQYF	TGCGCCAGCAGCCAAGTAGTAGTCGGCGCAGATACGCAGTATTTT
TRBV29-1	TRBD1	.	TRBJ2-7	CSVVWGQGSYEQYF	TGCAGCGTTGTGTGGGGACAGGGTTCCTACGAGCAGTACTTC
TRBV11-2	TRBD1	.	TRBJ2-3	CASSRDRGADTQYF	TGTGCCAGCAGCAGGGACAGGGGTGCAGATACGCAGTATTTT
TRBV7-2	.	.	TRBJ1-1	CASSPGFHRTNTEAFF	TGTGCCAGCAGCCCGGGTTTTCACAGGACGAACACTGAAGCTTTCTTT
TRBV5-1	.	.	TRBJ1-4	CASSLWVDSSNEKLFF	TGCGCCAGCAGCTTGTGGGTCGACAGCTCTAATGAAAAACTGTTTTTT
TRBV18	.	.	TRBJ2-7	CASSLAGQGRRTYEQYF	TGTGCCAGCTCACTTGCAGGCCAGGGTCGAAGGACCTACGAGCAGTACTTC
TRBV18	.	.	TRBJ1-4	CASSPQKNEAISTNEKLFF	TGTGCCAGCTCACCACAGAAAAACGAAGCCATTTCAACTAATGAAAAACTGTTTTTT
TRBV6-6	.	.	TRBJ1-1	CASSYSKADLNTEAFF	TGTGCCAGCAGTTACTCGAAAGCAGACCTGAACACTGAAGCTTTCTTT
TRBV5-1	.	.	TRBJ2-1	CASAIASSYNEQFF	TGCGCCAGCGCTATAGCCAGCTCCTACAATGAGCAGTTCTTC
TRBV7-9	.	.	TRBJ1-5	CASSRNEVGQPQHF	TGTGCCAGCAGCCGAAACGAAGTCGGGCAGCCCCAGCATTTT
TRBV9	.	.	TRBJ2-1	CASSVVEGGGTLGEQFF	TGTGCCAGCAGCGTAGTAGAGGGGGGTGGCACCCTTGGCGAGCAGTTCTTC
TRBV7-9	TRBD1	.	TRBJ1-1	CASSSRGTGNTEAFF	TGTGCCAGCAGCTCCAGGGGGACAGGGAACACTGAAGCTTTCTTT
TRBV19	TRBD1	.	TRBJ1-2	CASTRTGVYYGYTF	TGTGCCAGTACCAGGACAGGGGTATACTATGGCTACACCTTC
TRBV28	TRBD1	.	TRBJ2-2	CASSSPGDRGAGELFF	TGTGCCAGCAGTTCCCCGGGGGACAGGGGAGCCGGGGAGCTGTTTTTT
TRBV28	.	.	TRBJ2-2	CASSLPQGTNPAGELFF	TGTGCCAGCAGTTTGCCCCAGGGCACGAACCCCGCCGGGGAGCTGTTTTTT
TRBV15	TRBD2	.	TRBJ2-7	CATSGGVAGVGEQYF	TGTGCCACCAGCGGCGGTGTAGCGGGAGTGGGCGAGCAGTACTTC
TRBV9	.	.	TRBJ1-2	CASSDRRGNYGYTF	TGTGCCAGCTCGGACAGACGGGGGAACTATGGCTACACCTTC